The 12 T cell receptor beta chains below were found in one sample sequenced in a study of blood T cell repertoires in COVID-19. Clones were sequenced by immunoSEQ multiplex PCR, and TCRdb holds only the in-frame ones, with some missing. This table has approximately 240,000 clones, under 85% appearing once. Sequenced input: peripheral blood. These TCRs come from a woman aged 40 to 49 with active or convalescent COVID-19.

This rearrangement joins TRBV12-5 to TRBJ2-2; D remains unclear. The V and J ends lost 4 bases and 2 bases respectively, with 5 bases between them. Germline loops: CDR1 LGHNT, CDR2 FRNRAP. The CDR3 is made up of 13 amino acids. As DNA, the CDR3 is TGTGCTAGTGGTTCCCTTAACACCGGGGAGCTGTTTTTT. This sequence encodes CASGSLNTGELFF.

The V and J genes are TRBV14 and TRBJ1-1, with a possible D match to TRBD1 (6 bases). Germline-derived CDR1 and CDR2 are SGHDN and FVKESK. Trimming cost V 4 bases and J 4 bases, with 13 bases left between them. The CDR3 runs 14 residues. CDR3 nucleotides: TGTGCCAGCAGCCGAGGGGGGGGACTCACTGAAGCTTTCTTT. Its translation: CASSRGGGLTEAFF.

The chain uses TRBV2 and TRBJ2-2; a weak D match, TRBD1 (6 bases). The CDR3 loop spans 15 amino acids. V was clipped by 2 bases and J by 2 bases, with 9 bases between them. Germline V gene data show CDR1 as SNHLY and CDR2 as FYNNEI. This CDR3 reads CASSEWTANTGELFF. The CDR3 DNA follows: TGTGCCAGCAGTGAATGGACAGCCAACACCGGGGAGCTGTTTTTT.

The CDR3 region is CASSSGTSGGREETQYF. DNA of the CDR3: TGCGCCAGCAGCTCCGGGACTAGCGGGGGGAGGGAAGAGACCCAGTACTTC. The V gene is TRBV5-1, the J gene TRBJ2-5; 15 positions agree with TRBD2. The CDR3 extends over 17 amino acids. Germline CDR1 and CDR2: SGHRS and YFSETQ. V trimming: 3 bases; J trimming: 3 bases; junction bases outside the gene matches: 6.

This clone occurred a few times. The rearrangement links TRBV6-5 to TRBJ1-4; the D gene is possibly TRBD1 (6 bases). Germline-derived CDR1 and CDR2 are MNHEY and SVGAGI. CDR3 length: 14 residues. Deletions cut 5 bases from V and 8 bases from J, with 15 bases between. CDR3 loop: CASSQQGRWEKLFF. The CDR3 nucleotides read TGTGCCAGCAGTCAACAGGGTCGCTGGGAAAAACTGTTTTTT.

The chain recombines TRBV4-1 with TRBJ2-7, with D possibly being TRBD2 (5 bases). Germline V lookup: CDR1 MGHRA, CDR2 YSYEKL. Trimming removed 7 bases from V and 2 bases from J, with 15 bases in between. The CDR3 covers 14 residues. The CDR3 sequence: CASNEGGLTYEQYF. The CDR3 coding sequence is TGCGCCAGCAATGAGGGCGGATTAACCTACGAGCAGTACTTC.

This chain links TRBV19 with TRBJ2-3; TRBD1 might be the D (6 bases). The V gene lost 5 bases and the J gene lost 0 bases, with 12 bases spanning the gap. Germline V CDR1 and CDR2: LNHDA, SQIVND (reference sequence). The CDR3 runs 15 residues. CDR3 coding DNA: TGTGCCAGTAGTCTGGACAGATCTAGCACAGATACGCAGTATTTT. Translating it yields CASSLDRSSTDTQYF.

This chain links TRBV30 with TRBJ1-2; 9 bases agree with TRBD1. The V gene end was trimmed by 8 bases and the J gene end by 5 bases; junction bases not matched to a gene: 12. The germline V gene encodes CDR1 GTSNPN and CDR2 SVGIG (reference sequence). CDR3 length equals 14 residues. The CDR3 DNA reads TGTGCCGGTAACGAACAGGGGGCCGGTTATGGCTACACCTTC. Its translation is CAGNEQGAGYGYTF. Complete variable domain (other parts from reference TRBV30 and TRBJ1-2): SQTIHQWPATLVQPVGSPLSLECTVEGTSNPNLYWYRQAAGRGLQLLFYSVGIGQISSEVPQNLSASRPQDRQFILSSKKLLLSDSGFYLCAGNEQGAGYGYTFGSGTRLTVV.

The V gene is TRBV18, the J gene TRBJ2-7; D is possibly TRBD2 (7 bases). The germline gives CDR1 KGHSH, CDR2 LQKENI. V was clipped by 2 bases and J by 4 bases, with 15 bases between them. The CDR3 covers 15 residues. This chain's CDR3 is CASSPAPGGEYEQYF. In nucleotides, the CDR3 is TGTGCCAGCTCACCAGCACCGGGGGGCGAGTACGAGCAGTACTTC. The full variable domain, completed using reference TRBV18 and TRBJ2-7, is NAGVMQNPRHLVRRRGQEARLRCSPMKGHSHVYWYRQLPEEGLKFMVYLQKENIIDESGMPKERFSAEFPKEGPSILRIQQVVRGDSAAYFCASSPAPGGEYEQYFGPGTRLTVT.

The rearrangement uses TRBV28 and TRBJ1-4; a weak D match, TRBD1 (6 bases). V dropped 2 bases and J dropped 7 bases, with 11 bases sitting between them. Per the germline V gene, CDR1 is MDHEN and CDR2 is SYDVKM. This CDR3 contains 14 residues. The CDR3 DNA is TGTGCCAGCAGTTTAAGGGGGATCGGTGAAAAACTGTTTTTT. Translated: CASSLRGIGEKLFF.

The chain is built from TRBV7-2 and TRBJ1-2, with D possibly TRBD1 on 6 matching bases. Per germline, CDR1 SGHTA and CDR2 FQGNSA. The CDR3 loop spans 16 amino acids. V lost 1 base and J lost 4, with 16 bases in between. CDR3 in amino acids: CASSLERQGTGYGYTF. The CDR3 bases are TGTGCCAGCAGCTTAGAGAGGCAGGGGACCGGCTATGGCTACACCTTC.

J is TRBJ2-3 and V is TRBV5-6; 10 positions agree with TRBD1. The CDR3 has 15 amino acids. Trimming at V came to 7 bases and at J to 3 bases, leaving 8 bases not matched to a gene. Germline assignment: CDR1 SGHDT and CDR2 YYEEEE. DNA of the CDR3: TGTGCCAGCCGAAGGGACAGGGGCAGGACAGATACGCAGTATTTT. This sequence encodes CASRRDRGRTDTQYF.